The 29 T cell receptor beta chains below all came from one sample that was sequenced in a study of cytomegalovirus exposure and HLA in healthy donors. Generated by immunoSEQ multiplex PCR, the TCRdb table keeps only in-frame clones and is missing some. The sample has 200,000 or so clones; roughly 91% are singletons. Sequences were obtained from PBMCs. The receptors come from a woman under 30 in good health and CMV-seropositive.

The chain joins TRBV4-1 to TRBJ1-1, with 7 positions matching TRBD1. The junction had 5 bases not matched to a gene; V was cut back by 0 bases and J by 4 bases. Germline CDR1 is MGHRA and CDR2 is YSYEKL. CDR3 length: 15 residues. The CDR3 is CASSQEGQARTEAFF. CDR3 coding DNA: TGCGCCAGCAGCCAAGAAGGACAGGCTCGCACTGAAGCTTTCTTT.

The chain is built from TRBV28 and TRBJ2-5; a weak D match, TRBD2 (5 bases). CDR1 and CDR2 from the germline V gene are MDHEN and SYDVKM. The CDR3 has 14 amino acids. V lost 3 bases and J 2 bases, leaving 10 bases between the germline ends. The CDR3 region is CASSLGSEQETQYF. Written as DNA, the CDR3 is TGTGCCAGCAGTTTGGGGAGCGAACAAGAGACCCAGTACTTC.

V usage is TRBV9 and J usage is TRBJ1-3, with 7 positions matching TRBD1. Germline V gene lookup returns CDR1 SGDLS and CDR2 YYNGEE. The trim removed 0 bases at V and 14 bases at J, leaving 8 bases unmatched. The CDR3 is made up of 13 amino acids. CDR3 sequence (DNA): TGTGCCAGCAGCGTAGGTGGAGGGGGCATCGTATATTTT. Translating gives CASSVGGGGIVYF.

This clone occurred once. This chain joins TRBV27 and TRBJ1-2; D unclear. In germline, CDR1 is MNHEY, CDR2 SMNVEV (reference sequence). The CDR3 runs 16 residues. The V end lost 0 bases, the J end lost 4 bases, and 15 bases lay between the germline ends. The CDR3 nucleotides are TGTGCCAGCAGTTTATCGATGAGAGGACGGGGCTATGGCTACACCTTC. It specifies CASSLSMRGRGYGYTF.

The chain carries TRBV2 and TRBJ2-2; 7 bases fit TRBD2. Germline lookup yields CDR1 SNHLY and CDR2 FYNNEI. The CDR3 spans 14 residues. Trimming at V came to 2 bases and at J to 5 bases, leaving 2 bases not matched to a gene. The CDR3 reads CASSEFSGTGELFF. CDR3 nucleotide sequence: TGTGCCAGCAGTGAATTTAGCGGGACCGGGGAGCTGTTTTTT.

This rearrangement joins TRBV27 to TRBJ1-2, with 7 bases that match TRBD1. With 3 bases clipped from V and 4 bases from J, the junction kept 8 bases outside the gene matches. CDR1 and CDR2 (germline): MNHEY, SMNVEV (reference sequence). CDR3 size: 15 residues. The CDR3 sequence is CASSLGTGAPYGYTF. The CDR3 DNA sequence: TGTGCCAGCAGTTTGGGCACAGGGGCGCCCTATGGCTACACCTTC.

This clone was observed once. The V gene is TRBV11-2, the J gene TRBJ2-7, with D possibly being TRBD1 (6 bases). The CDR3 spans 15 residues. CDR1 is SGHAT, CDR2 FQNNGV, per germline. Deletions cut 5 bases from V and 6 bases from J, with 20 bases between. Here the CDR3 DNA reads TGTGCCAGCAGCCAAGACAGGAGCGTGGGGCGCGAGCAGTACTTC. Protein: CASSQDRSVGREQYF.

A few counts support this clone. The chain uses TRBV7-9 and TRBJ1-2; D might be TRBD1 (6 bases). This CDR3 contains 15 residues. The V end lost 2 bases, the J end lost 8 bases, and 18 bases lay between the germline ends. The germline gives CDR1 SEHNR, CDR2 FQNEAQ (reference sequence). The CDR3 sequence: CASSLWGRISGGYTF. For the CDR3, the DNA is TGTGCCAGCAGCTTATGGGGGCGGATCAGCGGCGGCTACACCTTC.

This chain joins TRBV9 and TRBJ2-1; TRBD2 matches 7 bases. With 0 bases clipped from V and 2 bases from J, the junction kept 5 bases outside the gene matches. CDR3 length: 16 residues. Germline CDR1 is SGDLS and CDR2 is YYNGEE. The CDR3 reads CASSVADLAAYNEQFF. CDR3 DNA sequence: TGTGCCAGCAGCGTAGCGGACCTAGCGGCCTACAATGAGCAGTTCTTC.

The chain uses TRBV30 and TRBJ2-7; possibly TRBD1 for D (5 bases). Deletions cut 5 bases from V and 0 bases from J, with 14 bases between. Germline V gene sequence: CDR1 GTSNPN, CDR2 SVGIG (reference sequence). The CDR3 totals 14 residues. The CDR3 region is CAWQGGSLSYEQYF. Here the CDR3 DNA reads TGTGCCTGGCAGGGTGGAAGCCTCTCCTACGAGCAGTACTTC.

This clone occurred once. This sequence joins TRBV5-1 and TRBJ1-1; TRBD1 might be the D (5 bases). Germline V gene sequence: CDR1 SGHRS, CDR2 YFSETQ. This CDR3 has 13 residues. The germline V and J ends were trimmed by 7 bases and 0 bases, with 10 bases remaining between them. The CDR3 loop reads CASGGEVNTEAFF. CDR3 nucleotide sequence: TGCGCCAGCGGGGGGGAAGTGAACACTGAAGCTTTCTTT.

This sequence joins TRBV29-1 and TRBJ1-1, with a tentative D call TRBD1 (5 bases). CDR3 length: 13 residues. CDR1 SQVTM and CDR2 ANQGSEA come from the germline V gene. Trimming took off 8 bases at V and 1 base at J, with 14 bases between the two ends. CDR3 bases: TGCAGCCTTCGGGGGGGAGAGAACACTGAAGCTTTCTTT. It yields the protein CSLRGGENTEAFF.

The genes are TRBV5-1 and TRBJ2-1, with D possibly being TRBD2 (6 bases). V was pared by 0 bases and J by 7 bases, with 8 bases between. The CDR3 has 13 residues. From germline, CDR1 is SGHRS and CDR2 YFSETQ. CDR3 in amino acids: CASSLGLVNEQFF. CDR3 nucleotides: TGCGCCAGCAGCTTGGGACTAGTTAATGAGCAGTTCTTC.

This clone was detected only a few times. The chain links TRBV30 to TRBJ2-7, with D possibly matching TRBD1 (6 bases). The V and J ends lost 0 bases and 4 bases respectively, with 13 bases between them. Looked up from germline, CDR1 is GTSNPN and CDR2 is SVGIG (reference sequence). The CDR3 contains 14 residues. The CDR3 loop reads CAWSVGAPPYEQYF. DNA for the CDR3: TGTGCCTGGAGTGTGGGGGCGCCCCCTTACGAGCAGTACTTC.

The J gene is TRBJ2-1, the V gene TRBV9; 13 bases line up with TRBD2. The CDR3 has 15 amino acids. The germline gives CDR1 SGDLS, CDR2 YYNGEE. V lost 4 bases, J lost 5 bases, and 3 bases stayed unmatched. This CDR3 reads CASSRTSGSNNEQFF. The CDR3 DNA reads TGTGCCAGCAGCCGGACTAGCGGGAGTAACAATGAGCAGTTCTTC. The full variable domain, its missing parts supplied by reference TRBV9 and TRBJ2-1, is DSGVTQTPKHLITATGQRVTLRCSPRSGDLSVYWYQQSLDQGLQFLIQYYNGEERAKGNILERFSAQQFPDLHSELNLSSLELGDSALYFCASSRTSGSNNEQFFGPGTRLTVL.

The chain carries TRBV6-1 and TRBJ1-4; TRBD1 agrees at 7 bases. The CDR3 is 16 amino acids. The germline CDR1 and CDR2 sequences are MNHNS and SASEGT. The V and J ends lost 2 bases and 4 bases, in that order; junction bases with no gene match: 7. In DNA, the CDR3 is TGTGCCAGCAGTGAAAGCAGACAGGGCTTTAATGAAAAACTGTTTTTT. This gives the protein CASSESRQGFNEKLFF.

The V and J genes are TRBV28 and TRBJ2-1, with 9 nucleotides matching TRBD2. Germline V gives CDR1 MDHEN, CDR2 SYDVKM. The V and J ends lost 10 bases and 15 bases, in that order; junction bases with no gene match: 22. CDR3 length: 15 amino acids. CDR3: CATDLAGRTVGRGFF. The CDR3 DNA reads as TGTGCCACCGACCTAGCGGGAAGAACAGTGGGTAGGGGGTTCTTC.

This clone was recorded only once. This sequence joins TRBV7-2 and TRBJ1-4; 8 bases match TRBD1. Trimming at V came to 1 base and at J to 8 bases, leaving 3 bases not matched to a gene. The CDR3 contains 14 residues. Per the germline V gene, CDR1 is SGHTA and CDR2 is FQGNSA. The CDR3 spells CASSLGQGFEKLFF. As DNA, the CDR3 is TGTGCCAGCAGCTTAGGACAGGGGTTCGAAAAACTGTTTTTT.

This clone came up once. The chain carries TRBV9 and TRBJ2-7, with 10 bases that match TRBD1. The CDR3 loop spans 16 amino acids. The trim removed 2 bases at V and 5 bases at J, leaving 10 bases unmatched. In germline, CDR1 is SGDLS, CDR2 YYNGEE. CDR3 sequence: CASSVGGDRGLNEQYF. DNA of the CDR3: TGTGCCAGCAGCGTGGGGGGAGACAGGGGGCTAAACGAGCAGTACTTC.

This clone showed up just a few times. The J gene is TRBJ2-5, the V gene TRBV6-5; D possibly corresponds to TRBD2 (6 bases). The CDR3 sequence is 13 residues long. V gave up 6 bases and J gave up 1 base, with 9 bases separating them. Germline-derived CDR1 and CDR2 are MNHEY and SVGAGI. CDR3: CASSPGVQETQYF. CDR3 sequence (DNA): TGTGCCAGCAGCCCGGGAGTCCAAGAGACCCAGTACTTC.

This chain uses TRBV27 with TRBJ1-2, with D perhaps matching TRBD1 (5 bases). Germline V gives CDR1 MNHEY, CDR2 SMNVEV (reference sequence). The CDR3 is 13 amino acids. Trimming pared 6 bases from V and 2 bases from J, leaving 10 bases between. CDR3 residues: CASRRGLNYGYTF. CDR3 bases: TGTGCCAGCAGGCGGGGCCTGAACTATGGCTACACCTTC.

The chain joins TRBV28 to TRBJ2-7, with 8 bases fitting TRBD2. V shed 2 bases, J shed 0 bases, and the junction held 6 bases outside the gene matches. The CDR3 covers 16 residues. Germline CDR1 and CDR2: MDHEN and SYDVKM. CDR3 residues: CASSLRRGGPSYEQYF. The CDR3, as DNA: TGTGCCAGCAGTTTACGTCGCGGGGGGCCCTCCTACGAGCAGTACTTC. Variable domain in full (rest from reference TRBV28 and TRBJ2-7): DVKVTQSSRYLVKRTGEKVFLECVQDMDHENMFWYRQDPGLGLRLIYFSYDVKMKEKGDIPEGYSVSREKKERFSLILESASTNQTSMYLCASSLRRGGPSYEQYFGPGTRLTVT.

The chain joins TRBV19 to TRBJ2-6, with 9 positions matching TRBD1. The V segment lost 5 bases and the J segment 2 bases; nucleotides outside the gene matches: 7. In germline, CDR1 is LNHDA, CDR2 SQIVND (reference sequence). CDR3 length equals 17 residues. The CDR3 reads CASSPGTGLAGANVLTF. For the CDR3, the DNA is TGTGCCAGTAGTCCCGGGACAGGGTTAGCTGGGGCCAACGTCCTGACTTTC.

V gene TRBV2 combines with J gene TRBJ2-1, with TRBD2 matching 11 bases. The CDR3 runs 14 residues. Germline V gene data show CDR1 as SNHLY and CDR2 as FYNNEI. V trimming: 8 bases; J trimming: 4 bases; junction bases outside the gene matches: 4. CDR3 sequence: CASRTSGPYNEQFF. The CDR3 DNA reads TGTGCCAGCCGGACTAGCGGGCCTTACAATGAGCAGTTCTTC.

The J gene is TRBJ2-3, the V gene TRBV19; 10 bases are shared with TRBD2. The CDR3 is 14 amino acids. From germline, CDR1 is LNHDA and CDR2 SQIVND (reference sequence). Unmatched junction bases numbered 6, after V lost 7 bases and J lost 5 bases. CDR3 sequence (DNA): TGTGCCAGTACTAGCGGGAGAGCGAAAGATACGCAGTATTTT. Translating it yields CASTSGRAKDTQYF.

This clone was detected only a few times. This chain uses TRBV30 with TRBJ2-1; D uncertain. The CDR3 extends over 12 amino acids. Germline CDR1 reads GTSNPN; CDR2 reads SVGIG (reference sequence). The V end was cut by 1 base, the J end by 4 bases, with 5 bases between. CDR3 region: CAWSESYNEQFF. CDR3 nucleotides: TGTGCCTGGAGTGAATCGTACAATGAGCAGTTCTTC.

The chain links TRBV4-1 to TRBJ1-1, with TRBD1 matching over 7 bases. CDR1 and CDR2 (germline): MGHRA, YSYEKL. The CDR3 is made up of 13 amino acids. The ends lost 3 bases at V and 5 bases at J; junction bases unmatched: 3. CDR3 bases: TGCGCCAGCAGCCACCAGGGGGATACTGAAGCTTTCTTT. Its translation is CASSHQGDTEAFF.

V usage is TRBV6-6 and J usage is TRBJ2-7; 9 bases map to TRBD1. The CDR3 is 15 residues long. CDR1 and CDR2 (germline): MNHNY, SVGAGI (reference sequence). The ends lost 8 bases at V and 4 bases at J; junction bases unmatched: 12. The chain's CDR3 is CASGHGTGLTYEQYF. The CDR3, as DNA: TGTGCCAGCGGCCACGGGACAGGGCTTACGTACGAGCAGTACTTC.

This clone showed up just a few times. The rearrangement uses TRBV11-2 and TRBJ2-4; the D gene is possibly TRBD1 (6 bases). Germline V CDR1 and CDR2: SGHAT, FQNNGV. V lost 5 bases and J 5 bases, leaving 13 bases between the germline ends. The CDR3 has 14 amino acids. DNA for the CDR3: TGTGCCAGCAGCCCCAGGACAGATCAAAACATTCAGTACTTC. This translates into CASSPRTDQNIQYF.